A selection of T cell receptor beta chains follows, all from one sample in a study of blood T cell repertoires in COVID-19. The protocol was immunoSEQ multiplex PCR, while the TCRdb copy is restricted to in-frame clones and leaves out a portion. Found here are approximately 200,000 clones, about 85% of them singletons; the top ten hold roughly 2.9%. The specimen sequenced was peripheral blood. These receptors were obtained from a woman aged 25-40 years with active or convalescent COVID-19. Each CDR3 is given with its conserved first and last residue. D genes are given only for firm matches. Size is omitted from some rows. Given values are once, few, many or a class for expanded clones.

TRBD1 | TRBJ2-2 | TRBV28 | 16 | NA | CASSYRGAWDTGELFF | TGTGCCAGCAGTTACAGGGGCGCTTGGGACACCGGGGAGCTGTTTTTT
NA | TRBJ1-2 | TRBV27 | 14 | NA | CASSLSVPNSGYTF | TGTGCCAGCAGTTTATCGGTTCCGAACTCTGGCTACACCTTC
TRBD2 | TRBJ2-1 | TRBV12-5 | 15 | NA | CASGPSGGLYNEQFF | TGTGCTAGTGGCCCTAGCGGGGGTCTCTACAATGAGCAGTTCTTC
NA | TRBJ2-7 | TRBV12-5 | 13 | NA | CASGLGLSYEQYF | TGTGCTAGTGGTTTGGGACTATCCTACGAGCAGTACTTC
TRBD1 | TRBJ2-3 | TRBV7-9 | 18 | NA | CASSYDRARRLGTDTQYF | TGTGCCAGCAGCTATGACAGGGCACGGAGGCTTGGCACAGATACGCAGTATTTT
TRBD1 | TRBJ2-5 | TRBV7-2 | 15 | NA | CASNEQGTYQETQYF | TGTGCCAGCAACGAACAGGGGACGTACCAAGAGACCCAGTACTTC
NA | TRBJ1-2 | TRBV2 | 12 | NA | CASSESLYGYTF | TGTGCCAGCAGTGAATCTCTATATGGCTACACCTTC
TRBD2 | TRBJ2-2 | TRBV15 | 14 | NA | CATKSGMNTGELFF | TGTGCCACCAAGAGCGGGATGAACACCGGGGAGCTGTTTTTT
TRBD1 | TRBJ1-3 | TRBV10-3 | 16 | NA | CASWTGSIPSGNTIYF | TGTGCCTCCTGGACAGGGTCGATCCCCTCTGGAAACACCATATATTTT
TRBD1 | TRBJ1-3 | TRBV18 | 15 | few | CASSPAGGNGNTIYF | TGTGCCAGCTCACCAGCAGGGGGAAATGGAAACACCATATATTTT
TRBD1 | TRBJ2-2 | TRBV19 | 19 | NA | CASSYRDRGLAGVTGELFF | TGTGCCAGTAGTTACCGGGACAGGGGGCTAGCGGGTGTCACCGGGGAGCTGTTTTTT
NA | TRBJ1-6 | TRBV11-2 | 14 | NA | CASSLGTDNSPLHF | TGTGCCAGCAGCTTAGGGACAGACAATTCACCCCTCCACTTT
NA | TRBJ2-7 | TRBV27 | 13 | NA | CASSLMAAYEQYF | TGTGCCAGCAGTTTAATGGCAGCCTACGAGCAGTACTTC
TRBD1 | TRBJ2-1 | TRBV19 | 16 | NA | CASRDPGQGIRNEQFF | TGTGCCAGTAGAGACCCGGGACAGGGGATCAGGAATGAGCAGTTCTTC
TRBD1 | TRBJ1-4 | TRBV5-6 | 13 | once | CASSLAGGGKLFF | TGTGCCAGCAGCTTAGCAGGGGGCGGAAAACTGTTTTTT
TRBD2 | TRBJ2-3 | TRBV5-1 | 17 | NA | CASSLERSRERTDTQYF | TGCGCCAGCAGCTTGGAAAGATCGCGGGAGAGAACAGATACGCAGTATTTT
NA | TRBJ2-7 | TRBV6-5 | 15 | NA | CASSYNSGTVDEQYF | TGTGCCAGCAGTTACAATTCTGGTACGGTGGACGAGCAGTACTTC
NA | TRBJ1-2 | TRBV28 | 15 | NA | CASSPRGGAYYGYTF | TGTGCCAGCAGTCCCCGGGGGGGCGCATACTATGGCTACACCTTC
NA | TRBJ2-5 | TRBV27 | 14 | NA | CASSFFGAGETQYF | TGTGCCAGCAGTTTTTTTGGGGCTGGAGAGACCCAGTACTTC
TRBD2 | TRBJ2-3 | TRBV5-8 | 13 | NA | CASSLAGADTQYF | TGTGCCAGCAGCCTGGCGGGGGCAGATACGCAGTATTTT
NA | TRBJ2-7 | TRBV6-5 | 14 | NA | CASSPARGHYEQYF | TGTGCCAGCAGTCCGGCCCGGGGTCACTACGAGCAGTACTTC
TRBD2 | TRBJ2-1 | TRBV28 | 16 | NA | CASSLLDGRDLNEQFF | TGTGCCAGCAGTTTATTGGACGGGAGGGACCTTAATGAGCAGTTCTTC
TRBD2 | TRBJ2-7 | TRBV27 | 15 | NA | CASSWTSGGPYEQYF | TGTGCCAGCAGTTGGACTAGCGGGGGCCCCTACGAGCAGTACTTC
NA | TRBJ1-6 | TRBV19 | 15 | NA | CASSQEGSYNSPLHF | TGTGCCAGTAGTCAGGAGGGCTCCTATAATTCACCCCTCCACTTT
NA | TRBJ1-4 | TRBV9 | 15 | NA | CASSVRGSTNEKLFF | TGTGCCAGCAGCGTAAGAGGGTCAACTAATGAAAAACTGTTTTTT
NA | TRBJ1-2 | TRBV19 | 13 | NA | CATRQSTNYGYTF | TGTGCCACGAGACAGTCTACTAACTATGGCTACACCTTC
TRBD1 | TRBJ1-5 | TRBV19 | 14 | once | CASRRQGFDQPQHF | TGTGCCAGTAGAAGACAGGGATTCGACCAGCCCCAGCATTTT
TRBD1 | TRBJ1-1 | TRBV6-6 | 15 | NA | CASSSGQGAGTEAFF | TGTGCCAGCAGTTCCGGACAGGGGGCGGGCACTGAAGCTTTCTTT
TRBD1 | TRBJ2-1 | TRBV27 | 16 | NA | CASSLRPGQVFGEQFF | TGTGCCAGCAGTTTAAGACCAGGACAGGTATTCGGTGAGCAGTTCTTC
NA | TRBJ2-1 | TRBV5-6 | 15 | NA | CASSFRQAPINEQFF | TGTGCCAGCAGCTTCCGACAGGCGCCGATCAATGAGCAGTTCTTC
NA | TRBJ2-1 | TRBV19 | 13 | NA | CASSPGGPNEQFF | TGTGCCAGTAGTCCAGGAGGTCCGAATGAGCAGTTCTTC
NA | TRBJ1-3 | TRBV7-6 | 15 | NA | CASSESWGAGNTIYF | TGTGCCAGCAGCGAGTCCTGGGGAGCCGGAAACACCATATATTTT
NA | TRBJ2-1 | TRBV19 | 13 | NA | CASSSWGVDEQFF | TGTGCCAGTAGTTCTTGGGGGGTGGATGAGCAGTTCTTC
TRBD1 | TRBJ2-2 | TRBV27 | 17 | NA | CASRPPTGWTFTGELFF | TGTGCCAGCAGACCCCCGACAGGGTGGACTTTCACCGGGGAGCTGTTTTTT
TRBD1 | TRBJ2-7 | TRBV2 | 14 | NA | CASSEGQASYEQYF | TGTGCCAGCAGTGAGGGACAGGCCTCCTACGAGCAGTACTTC
NA | TRBJ1-1 | TRBV11-2 | 14 | NA | CASSPEGVHTEAFF | TGTGCCAGCAGCCCTGAGGGGGTCCACACTGAAGCTTTCTTT
TRBD1 | TRBJ2-2 | TRBV3-1/TRBV3-2 | 18 | NA | CASSQDSTGALRTGELFF | TGTGCCAGCAGCCAGGACAGCACAGGGGCTTTGAGGACCGGGGAGCTGTTTTTT
NA | TRBJ1-2 | TRBV5-6 | 15 | NA | CASSLELQGNYGYTF | TGTGCCAGCAGCTTGGAGTTACAGGGTAACTATGGCTACACCTTC
TRBD2 | TRBJ2-7 | TRBV6-5 | 15 | NA | CASSYSAGGSYEQYF | TGTGCCAGCAGTTACTCGGCGGGAGGTAGCTACGAGCAGTACTTC
NA | TRBJ1-1 | TRBV19 | 15 | NA | CASSILAQGNTEAFF | TGTGCCAGTAGTATTCTGGCACAGGGAAACACTGAAGCTTTCTTT
NA | TRBJ2-3 | TRBV5-8 | 16 | NA | CASSLLGGAYTDTQYF | TGTGCCAGCAGCTTGTTAGGGGGGGCGTACACAGATACGCAGTATTTT
TRBD1 | TRBJ1-3 | TRBV6-6 | 16 | NA | CASSYDGTATGNTIYF | TGTGCCAGCAGTTACGACGGGACAGCGACTGGAAACACCATATATTTT